This T cell receptor (beta chain) was sequenced in a study of blood T cell repertoires in COVID-19. At the level of the study: Specimens from acute and convalescent COVID-19 originated in the United States, Italy and Spain. Sample material is recorded as cDNA or gDNA derived from T cells, B-cell-depleted T cells, or PBMCs.

Trimming took 4 bases from V and 4 from J, leaving 20 bases between them. The CDR3 sequence is 16 residues long. From germline, CDR1 is LGHDT and CDR2 YNNKEL (reference sequence). Authors' processing steps: It was from reference gene primer amplification that nucleated cell counts were estimated. The table came from immunoSEQ multiplex PCR; TCRdb's copy has only in-frame clones and leaves some out. That table furnishes V, J and clone size, whereas the DNA furnished D and trimming. The sample carries around 77,000 clones, roughly 80% recorded once. This chain uses TRBV3-1 (or the pseudogene TRBV3-2) with TRBJ2-7, with TRBD1 as a possible D gene (5 bases). The sequencing input was peripheral blood. The sequence derives from a human donor in a cohort sampled during active COVID-19. The CDR3 loop is CASSLSLGQKSYEQYF. The CDR3 DNA follows: TGTGCCAGCAGCCTCTCACTGGGGCAGAAGTCTTACGAGCAGTACTTC.